Listed here is a single TCR beta chain. Its antigen is not yet known. It has no much larger one-base neighbor in the sample; base qualities were not kept. This sample is drawn from a study of blood T cell repertoires in COVID-19 (dated by TCRdb to 2018 to 2021). As for the study more broadly: Samples covering the acute and convalescent phases of COVID-19 were provided by collaborators in the United States, Italy and Spain. A freely available public database, intended as a resource for researchers studying the immune response to SARS-CoV-2, is where the repertoires were released. The material from the prospective study consisted of cDNA or gDNA derived from T cells, B-cell-depleted T cells, or PBMCs. Nearly every sample came with metadata listing a de-identified subject ID, COVID-19 status, age in years and sex. Subjects who had been exposed to COVID-19, were actively infected with it, or had recovered from it provided the deeply sampled blood TCRbeta repertoires that made up the dataset. HLA class I and class II types, where available, came from metadata supplied by the sample provider rather than from assay-based typing. The samples were drawn from two sources: the first 160 participants of the ongoing ImmuneRACE study, and fewer than 1,500 subjects contributed by 6 global collaborators. The study at large found these results: The amount of clinical and demographic metadata varied by source and participant and was provided uncurated.

The collaborating institutions used their own protocols to collect whole blood in K2EDTA tubes. For TCRbeta analysis, collaborators shipped samples as frozen whole blood, isolated PBMCs, or DNA extracted from either of those sample types. The immunoSEQ Assay, a bias-controlled multiplex PCR, was used to amplify TCRbeta CDR3 regions from genomic DNA. Per the original workflow: The number of nucleated cells in each sample was estimated by amplification of reference gene primers within the assay. Sequence reads were collapsed and filtered to measure the absolute abundance of every unique TCRbeta CDR3 rearrangement. For each sample, productive Simpson clonality was calculated by taking the square root of Simpson's diversity index across productive rearrangements. The table was pulled from immuneACCESS by TCRdb, which kept in-frame rearrangements only. Such tables lose some clones; where checked, under half of the loss comes from unresolved V genes, and the rest has no known cause. Clonal size and the V and J genes are those of that table, whereas D and trimming came from the DNA. In this sample the table shows about 83,000 clones, around 86% of which occur a single time. Of the sample, about 7.8% is held by the ten largest clones.

For CDR1 and CDR2, the germline V gene lists LGHNA and YSLEER. Deletion took 0 bases off V and 3 bases off J, with a span of 17 bases between the germline ends. From cysteine to phenylalanine, the CDR3 is 17 amino acids long. The entry retains the CDR3 DNA only, 51 bases that are in frame from base 1. The chain employs TRBV4-3 and TRBJ1-2; TRBD1 might be the D gene, on 5 matching bases. The sequencing input was peripheral blood. This sequence was found in a man aged 45-65 years with active COVID-19. The CDR3 is CASSQEELAGIYYGYTF. The nucleotide sequence is given as TGCGCCAGCAGCCAAGAGGAATTAGCAGGGATTTACTATGGCTACACCTTC.